Listed here is a single T cell receptor (beta chain). What it binds is not known. This CDR3 contains 13 residues. V lost 9 bases and J 1 base, leaving 9 bases between the germline ends. CDR1 SEHNR and CDR2 FQNEAQ come from the germline V gene (reference sequence). The entry originates in a study of OX40 agonist ivuxolimab in advanced cancers. Study-wide background: Patients received the agonistic anti-OX40 (CD134) antibody ivuxolimab. Under the entry rules, prior anti-PD-1, anti-PD-L1 or anti-CTLA-4 therapy was allowed, and approximately 36% had some. Study results and limitations: CD4+ and CD8+ blood T cells expanded clonally by week 6 at 0.1 to 3.0 mg/kg.

The sampling schedule covered blood at baseline, cycle 4 day 1, and cycle 7 day 1. Assay used: immunoSEQ multiplex PCR; TCRdb lists only in-frame clones, some missing. This repertoire shows 98,000 or so clones, approximately 89% found once; its top ten account for approximately 0.3%. The rearrangement uses TRBV7-9 and TRBJ2-2; D unclear. The specimen comprised CD4+ or CD8+ T cells sorted from blood, sampled in a trial of the OX40 agonist ivuxolimab. This sequence originates from an adult with an advanced solid tumor such as melanoma, head and neck, liver or kidney cancer. The CDR3 spells CASSFRNTGELFF. For the CDR3, the DNA is TGTGCCAGTTCATTCCGGAACACCGGGGAGCTGTTTTTT.